This TCR beta chain was identified in a study of blood T cell repertoires in COVID-19 (dated by TCRdb to about 2020). In the study overall: Samples covering the acute and convalescent phases of COVID-19 were provided by collaborators in the United States, Italy and Spain. The material from the prospective study consisted of cDNA or gDNA derived from T cells, B-cell-depleted T cells, or PBMCs. The dataset comprised deeply sampled blood TCRbeta repertoires from subjects exposed to, actively infected with, or recovered from COVID-19. A freely available public database, intended as a resource for researchers studying the immune response to SARS-CoV-2, is where the repertoires were released. Samples were obtained from the ongoing ImmuneRACE study (first 160 participants) and from over a thousand subjects provided by 6 global collaborators. Sample metadata almost always included a de-identified subject ID, COVID-19 status, age in years and sex. Where available, HLA class I and class II types were obtained from metadata supplied by the sample provider rather than from assay-based typing.

Reading from cysteine to phenylalanine, the CDR3 counts 15 amino acids. Left in the record is the CDR3 DNA by itself, 45 bases read in frame from the first base. The germline V gene yields SGHRS for CDR1 and YFSETQ for CDR2. V is pruned by 0 bases and J by 6 bases, leaving 5 bases of the junction without a gene match. Participants in the prospective study were enrolled through a virtual design, were aged roughly 18 to 100 years, and lived in some 24 United States geographic areas. In the prospective study, participants were assigned to cohorts based on the clinical history participants reported in a screening survey and a study questionnaire. ImmuneRACE Cohort 3 recovered participants were defined by two consecutive negative NP/OP PCR tests, healthcare professional clearance, or symptom resolution. Mobile phlebotomists in the prospective study collected whole blood, serum and a nasopharyngeal or oropharyngeal swab from every participant. Additional blood draws and questionnaires over an approximately two-month period could optionally be provided by prospective study participants. Before DNA extraction, blood samples from the prospective study were shipped at room temperature or frozen.

General study outcomes and caveats: How much clinical and demographic metadata was included differed by source and by participant, and the metadata was provided uncurated.

TCRbeta CDR3 regions were amplified from genomic DNA using the immunoSEQ Assay, a bias-controlled multiplex PCR. The authors' pipeline ran thus. The number of nucleated cells in each sample was estimated from the amplification of reference gene primers within the assay. To quantify the absolute abundance of each unique TCRbeta CDR3 rearrangement, sequence reads were collapsed and filtered. For each sample, productive Simpson clonality was calculated as the square root of Simpson's diversity index across productive rearrangements. Not all clones reach the TCRdb copy of this immuneACCESS table, which keeps in-frame sequences only. Checked studies attribute under half of the gap to unresolved V genes and leave the rest unexplained. V, J and clone size reflect that table, while D and trimming were determined from the DNA. This sample has about 150,000 clones in its table, and around 73% of those were observed once. The ten most abundant clones make up over 5% of the sample.

This clone was recorded a few times. There is no known antigen for this receptor. Base qualities are not at hand, and no much larger clone is one base apart. Sequencing was done on a sample of PBMCs or T cells enriched from blood (not recorded which). Rearrangement joined TRBV5-1 to TRBJ2-2, and 7 junction bases match TRBD1. The source is a woman between 50 and 59 years old who had recovered from COVID-19. The DNA sequence reads TGCGCCAGCAGCTTGGAGGGACAGTTACCCGGGGAGCTGTTTTTT. Its protein is CASSLEGQLPGELFF. The CDR3, completed at both ends by the reference TRBV5-1 and TRBJ2-2 genes, gives the full variable domain KAGVTQTPRYLIKTRGQQVTLSCSPISGHRSVSWYQQTPGQGLQFLFEYFSETQRNKGNFPGRFSGRQFSNSRSEMNVSTLELGDSALYLCASSLEGQLPGELFFGEGSRLTVL.